These T cell receptor beta chains were read from a single sample in a study of cytomegalovirus exposure and HLA in healthy donors. This table comes from immunoSEQ multiplex PCR, and its TCRdb copy is limited to in-frame clones, with some not included. The sample holds 120,000 to 150,000 clones, 65% to 80% seen once. Sequenced material: PBMCs. These receptors were collected from a man aged 35-49 years in good health and CMV-seropositive. CDR3s include the opening cysteine and the closing phenylalanine or tryptophan. The order of the fields is D gene, clone size, J gene, V gene, CDR3 length, CDR3 DNA, CDR3 protein. A D gene is named only where the DNA matches it firmly. The size of a clone is reported for some rows only, either as once, few or many, or as a class for expanded clones.

>TRBD2|NA|TRBJ2-5|TRBV5-6|13
TGTGCCAGCAGCTTAGTGGGGGGGGAGACCCAGTACTTC
CASSLVGGETQYF
>NA|NA|TRBJ1-1|TRBV28|13
TGTGCCAGCAGTGGGGGACAACGTACTGAAGCTTTCTTT
CASSGGQRTEAFF
>NA|NA|TRBJ2-1|TRBV19|13
TGTGCCAGTTGTGGGGACTTCAACAATGAGCAGTTCTTC
CASCGDFNNEQFF
>TRBD2|NA|TRBJ2-1|TRBV10-3|14
TGTGCCATCAGTAGCCTAGCGGCTTATGGTGAGCAGTTCTTC
CAISSLAAYGEQFF
>TRBD1|NA|TRBJ1-2|TRBV7-9|12
TGTGCCAGCAGCAAACAGGGGGAGTCCTACACCTTC
CASSKQGESYTF
>TRBD2|few|TRBJ2-7|TRBV7-6|17
TGTGCCAGCAGCTTACAGCCACTAGCGGGAGCGGCCTACGAGCAGTACTTC
CASSLQPLAGAAYEQYF
>NA|NA|TRBJ2-3|TRBV18|14
TGTGCCAGCTCCGGCGGGCCAATAACAGATACGCAGTATTTT
CASSGGPITDTQYF
>TRBD1|NA|TRBJ1-1|TRBV6-5|13
TGTGCCAGCAGACTCGCAGGGGGCGGAGAAGCTTTCTTT
CASRLAGGGEAFF
>TRBD1|NA|TRBJ1-1|TRBV6-1|15
TGTGCCAGCAGTGAACCGGGACAGGGGGGCGCTGAAGCTTTCTTT
CASSEPGQGGAEAFF
>TRBD2|NA|TRBJ2-1|TRBV2|15
TGTGCCAGCAGTGTTTTAGCGGGAGGTTACAATGAGCAGTTCTTC
CASSVLAGGYNEQFF
>NA|NA|TRBJ1-2|TRBV10-3|13
TGTGCCATCAGTGAGTCCACTTCCTATGGCTACACCTTC
CAISESTSYGYTF
>NA|NA|TRBJ2-2|TRBV12-2|12
TGTGCAAGTCGCTCGGACACCGGGGAGCTGTTTTTT
CASRSDTGELFF
>TRBD2|NA|TRBJ2-1|TRBV19|14
TGTGCCTGTAGCACTAGCGGGAGTTCATATGAGCAGTTCTTC
CACSTSGSSYEQFF
>TRBD1|NA|TRBJ2-7|TRBV5-4|16
TGTGCCAGCAGCAAGGACAGGGGTCCGCCCTCCTACGAGCAGTACTTC
CASSKDRGPPSYEQYF
>NA|NA|TRBJ1-4|TRBV30|13
TGTGCCTGGAGTCCCGGTTGGAATGAAAAACTGTTTTTT
CAWSPGWNEKLFF
>NA|NA|TRBJ2-3|TRBV7-2|17
TGTGCCAGCAGCCAAGATAAAAGGGGGAGAGGAACAGATACGCAGTATTTT
CASSQDKRGRGTDTQYF
>NA|NA|TRBJ1-1|TRBV29-1|15
TGCAGCGTTAAGGCCGCCGGGGGGAGTGGCACTGAAGCTTTCTTT
CSVKAAGGSGTEAFF
>NA|NA|TRBJ1-5|TRBV18|14
TGTGCCAGCTCACCACCCGGGGGTAATCAACCCCAGCATTTT
CASSPPGGNQPQHF
>NA|NA|TRBJ1-1|TRBV7-2|12
TGTGCCAGCAGCTTACAGGGGATTGAAGCTTTCTTT
CASSLQGIEAFF
>NA|NA|TRBJ1-1|TRBV5-6|13
TGTGCCAGCAAGGGACAAAGGATCGCTGAAGCTTTCTTT
CASKGQRIAEAFF
>NA|NA|TRBJ1-3|TRBV13|15
TGTGCCAGCAGCTCGGCGGGGTTCTCTGGAAACACCATATATTTT
CASSSAGFSGNTIYF
>TRBD2|NA|TRBJ2-7|TRBV4-3|15
TGCGCCAGCAGCCCTGGACTAGCGGGATTCTACGAGCAGTACTTC
CASSPGLAGFYEQYF
>TRBD2|NA|TRBJ2-7|TRBV5-4|15
TGTGCCAGCAACGGGGCGACAGCGGGAACCTACGAGCAGTACTTC
CASNGATAGTYEQYF
>TRBD2|NA|TRBJ2-5|TRBV25-1|16
TGTGCCAGCAGTGAACGATTAGGGAGCGGGGTCGGGGCCCAGTACTTC
CASSERLGSGVGAQYF
>NA|NA|TRBJ1-5|TRBV18|14
TGTGCCAGCTCACGGGGGGGCAGCAATCAGCCCCAGCATTTT
CASSRGGSNQPQHF
>TRBD2|NA|TRBJ2-7|TRBV29-1|14
TGCAGCGTCCTCGGACTAGTCTCGCCCTACGAGCAGTACTTC
CSVLGLVSPYEQYF
>NA|NA|TRBJ1-5|TRBV19|13
TGTGCCAGTAGTACTTGGGGGGTATCGCCCCAGCATTTT
CASSTWGVSPQHF
>NA|NA|TRBJ2-3|TRBV4-1|15
TGCGCCAGCAGCCAAACCGGGACTTACACAGATACGCAGTATTTT
CASSQTGTYTDTQYF
>NA|NA|TRBJ2-7|TRBV7-8|13
TGTGCCAGCAGCTTAGTGGCCAACTACGAGCAGTACTTC
CASSLVANYEQYF
>TRBD2|NA|TRBJ2-7|TRBV5-6|14
TGTGCCAGCAGCCCGGGACTAGCGGGATCCGAGCAGTACTTC
CASSPGLAGSEQYF
>TRBD2|NA|TRBJ2-7|TRBV18|16
TGTGCCAGCTCCCTCGGACTAGCGGGAGAGCTTTACGAGCAGTACTTC
CASSLGLAGELYEQYF
>NA|NA|TRBJ2-1|TRBV11-2|15
TGTGCCAGCAGCTCCCCAGCGAGGACTCACAATGAGCAGTTCTTC
CASSSPARTHNEQFF
>TRBD2|NA|TRBJ2-7|TRBV7-2|15
TGTGCCAGCAGCTGGGGACTAGCGGGCCTGGGGGAGCAGTACTTC
CASSWGLAGLGEQYF
>TRBD1|NA|TRBJ2-7|TRBV6-5|13
TGTGCCAGCAGAAACGGACAGGGCTACGAGCAGTACTTC
CASRNGQGYEQYF
>TRBD2|NA|TRBJ2-7|TRBV5-1|15
TGCGCCAGCAGCCCCTTTGGCGGGAGGGGAGGCGAGCAGTACTTC
CASSPFGGRGGEQYF
>NA|NA|TRBJ1-4|TRBV20-1|11
TGCAGTGCCCCGGGCCAGGGCGGACTGTTTTTT
CSAPGQGGLFF
>TRBD2|NA|TRBJ2-7|TRBV7-2|16
TGTGCCAGCAGCTGGGGACTAGCGGGAGGGTCCTACGAGCAGTACTTC
CASSWGLAGGSYEQYF
>TRBD1|NA|TRBJ2-7|TRBV11-2|15
TGTGCCGGCAGGAAACCCGGGACAGGGAATTCCGGGCAGTACTTC
CAGRKPGTGNSGQYF
>NA|NA|TRBJ2-7|TRBV9|14
TGTGCCAGCAGCGTAGAAGCCTACCCCTACGAGCAGTACTTC
CASSVEAYPYEQYF
>TRBD1|NA|TRBJ1-2|TRBV25-1|14
TGTGCCAGCAGTCCACCAGGGGGCGGACATGGCTACACCTTC
CASSPPGGGHGYTF
>NA|NA|TRBJ1-2|TRBV5-4|14
TGTGCCAGCAGCCCTAAGCCCTCAGGGGATGGCTACACCTTC
CASSPKPSGDGYTF
>NA|NA|TRBJ2-6|TRBV4-3|16
TGCGCCAGCAGCCAAGAGCGGGGTACTGGGGCCAACGTCCTGACTTTC
CASSQERGTGANVLTF
>NA|NA|TRBJ1-5|TRBV5-1|14
TGCGCCAGCAGCCCCGACAGCCCCAATCAGCCCCAGCATTTT
CASSPDSPNQPQHF
>TRBD1|NA|TRBJ2-7|TRBV6-1|14
TGTGCCAGCAGTCGGACAGGGTTGACGGGCGAGCAGTACTTC
CASSRTGLTGEQYF
>TRBD1|NA|TRBJ1-4|TRBV19|15
TGTGCCAGTAGTATGAGGGGGACAGTCCATGAAAAACTGTTTTTT
CASSMRGTVHEKLFF
>NA|NA|TRBJ2-2|TRBV2|14
TGTGCCAGCGGAGGAATCTACAACACCGGGGAGCTGTTTTTT
CASGGIYNTGELFF
>NA|NA|TRBJ1-1|TRBV4-1|14
TGCGCCAGCAGCCAAGATCCCGTGAACACTGAAGCTTTCTTT
CASSQDPVNTEAFF
>NA|NA|TRBJ1-5|TRBV15|16
TGTGCCACCAGCAGAGATATGGGGGGGAGCAATCAGCCCCAGCATTTT
CATSRDMGGSNQPQHF
>NA|NA|TRBJ2-4|TRBV28|13
TGTGCCAGCAGTGGACAGACCAAAAACATTCAGTACTTC
CASSGQTKNIQYF
>TRBD2|NA|TRBJ2-7|TRBV6-6|16
TGTGCCAGCAGTTACTCGACTAGCGGGAGGGCCGGCGAGCAGTACTTC
CASSYSTSGRAGEQYF
>TRBD1|NA|TRBJ2-7|TRBV6-5|15
TGTGCCAGCATGTCCCCGGGACAGGGATACTACGAGCAGTACTTC
CASMSPGQGYYEQYF
>TRBD1|few|TRBJ2-5|TRBV19|15
TGTGCCAGTAGTATAACAGGACAGGCCAAAGAGACCCAGTACTTC
CASSITGQAKETQYF
>NA|NA|TRBJ2-5|TRBV4-1|17
TGCGCCAGCAGCCAAGGGTTTGGGGCGGTCCCAGGGGAGACCCAGTACTTC
CASSQGFGAVPGETQYF
>TRBD2|NA|TRBJ2-1|TRBV5-1|16
TGCGCCAGCAGCTCAATCTCTACTAGCGATTACAATGAGCAGTTCTTC
CASSSISTSDYNEQFF